These 21 T cell receptor beta chains originate from one sample sequenced in a study of blood T cell repertoires in COVID-19. TCRdb keeps only in-frame clones here, not all; method: immunoSEQ multiplex PCR. The top ten clones hold less than 3% of a sample with 250,000 to 400,000 clones, roughly 90% of them seen once. Sequenced: peripheral blood. The receptor source for this set is a woman in her thirties with COVID-19, enrolled during active disease.

The chain employs TRBV4-1 and TRBJ1-2; 9 bases agree with TRBD1. The CDR3 consists of 13 residues. J was trimmed by 6 bases and V by 4 bases; bases with no gene match: 3. Germline V gives CDR1 MGHRA, CDR2 YSYEKL. CDR3 bases: TGCGCCAGCAGCCGAAGGACAGGGGATGGCTACACCTTC. Its protein product is CASSRRTGDGYTF.

The V gene is TRBV19, the J gene TRBJ2-3, with TRBD1 matching over 8 bases. Germline V gene lookup returns CDR1 LNHDA and CDR2 SQIVND (reference sequence). This CDR3 has 14 residues. With V trimmed by 5 bases and J by 2 bases, 3 bases remained unmatched. CDR3 coding DNA: TGTGCCAGTAGTCAGACAGGGGACACAGATACGCAGTATTTT. Encoded protein: CASSQTGDTDTQYF.

The gene calls are TRBV19 and TRBJ1-4; the match to TRBD1 covers 8 bases. V was pared by 4 bases and J by 3 bases, with 4 bases of the junction left unmatched. CDR1 is LNHDA and CDR2 is SQIVND in the germline V gene (reference sequence). The CDR3 sequence is 15 residues long. The CDR3 region has the DNA TGTGCCAGTAGTACCGGACAGGGTTCTAATGAAAAACTGTTTTTT. Protein sequence: CASSTGQGSNEKLFF.

This chain uses TRBV30 with TRBJ1-1, with D hard to call. Trimming removed 0 bases at V and 1 base at J, with 6 bases between. Germline values: CDR1 GTSNPN, CDR2 SVGIG (reference sequence). CDR3 length: 13 residues. CDR3 in DNA: TGTGCCTGGAGTGTTGCTAAGAACACTGAAGCTTTCTTT. This codes for CAWSVAKNTEAFF.

The rearrangement joins TRBV27 to TRBJ2-7, with D possibly matching TRBD1 (6 bases). This CDR3 has 16 amino acids. Trimming cost V 2 bases and J 1 base, with 15 bases left between them. Germline-derived CDR1 and CDR2 are MNHEY and SMNVEV (reference sequence). The CDR3 region has the DNA TGTGCCAGCAGTTTAAGCCAACGAGGGGGTTCCTACGAGCAGTACTTC. This sequence encodes CASSLSQRGGSYEQYF.

This clone was seen more than once but under ten times. The chain has TRBV2 and TRBJ1-1, with a tentative D call TRBD1 (5 bases). Deletions cut 4 bases from V and 2 bases from J, with 11 bases between. Germline V lookup: CDR1 SNHLY, CDR2 FYNNEI. The CDR3 sequence is 14 residues long. The CDR3 DNA follows: TGTGCCAGCAGTGCTGGAGACAGAAACACTGAAGCTTTCTTT. Its translation is CASSAGDRNTEAFF.

J is TRBJ2-4 and V is TRBV3-1 (or the pseudogene TRBV3-2), with 8 bases identical to TRBD1. The V and J ends lost 3 bases and 8 bases, in that order; junction bases with no gene match: 3. The CDR3 loop spans 13 amino acids. The germline gives CDR1 LGHDT, CDR2 YNNKEL (reference sequence). In DNA form, the CDR3 reads TGTGCCAGCAGCCACCGGGGACAGGACATTCAGTACTTC. Translation: CASSHRGQDIQYF.

CDR3 in amino acids: CASSSSGWYLTGELFF. The DNA of the CDR3 is TGTGCCAGCAGCTCCTCAGGGTGGTACCTCACCGGGGAGCTGTTTTTT. The rearrangement uses TRBV5-6 and TRBJ2-2; D possibly corresponds to TRBD1 (5 bases). Trimming cost V 3 bases and J 4 bases, with 16 bases left between them. CDR1 and CDR2 from the germline V gene are SGHDT and YYEEEE. CDR3 size: 16 residues.

The rearrangement uses TRBV6-1 and TRBJ2-2; D unresolved. This CDR3 is 16 amino acids long. Trimming took 3 bases from V and 1 from J, leaving 12 bases between them. CDR1 is MNHNS, CDR2 SASEGT, per germline. CDR3 amino acids: CASSDLVAWNTGELFF. CDR3 nucleotides: TGTGCCAGCAGTGATTTAGTAGCTTGGAACACCGGGGAGCTGTTTTTT.

This sequence joins TRBV5-4 and TRBJ1-2; D unclear. CDR1 and CDR2 from the germline V gene are SGHNT and YYREEE (reference sequence). The V and J ends lost 1 base and 0 bases respectively, with 10 bases between them. The CDR3 consists of 15 residues. This chain's CDR3 is CASSLSNSANYGYTF. The CDR3 DNA is TGTGCCAGCAGCTTGAGTAACAGTGCTAACTATGGCTACACCTTC.

The CDR3 spells CASSLEASGIDEQFF. Written as DNA, the CDR3 is TGCGCCAGCAGCCTGGAGGCTAGCGGGATCGATGAGCAGTTCTTC. The chain is built from TRBV5-1 and TRBJ2-1, with 9 positions matching TRBD2. Germline V gene lookup returns CDR1 SGHRS and CDR2 YFSETQ. There are 15 residues in the CDR3. V lost 4 bases to trimming and J lost 8 bases; unmatched junction nucleotides: 10.

The chain joins TRBV10-2 to TRBJ2-7; 7 bases map to TRBD1. The CDR3 totals 13 residues. From germline, CDR1 is WSHSY and CDR2 SAAADI. The trim removed 10 bases at V and 2 bases at J, leaving 8 bases unmatched. Here the CDR3 DNA reads TGCGCCACCCAAGACAGGGAAACCTACGAGCAGTACTTC. Encoded protein: CATQDRETYEQYF.

This clone has only one observation. The CDR3 DNA reads TGTGCCAGCAGTTACTCGGCAGACCGGGGTTCACCCCTCCACTTT. It translates to CASSYSADRGSPLHF. The chain has TRBV6-6 and TRBJ1-6; D unclear. CDR1 is MNHNY, CDR2 SVGAGI, per germline (reference sequence). The V gene lost 0 bases and the J gene lost 9 bases, with 12 bases spanning the gap. The CDR3 is 15 residues long.

This chain joins TRBV3-1 (or the pseudogene TRBV3-2) and TRBJ1-1; perhaps TRBD1 as D (6 bases). The V end was cut by 4 bases, the J end by 10 bases, with 13 bases between. The CDR3 spans 12 residues. The V gene's germline CDR1 is LGHDT and CDR2 YNNKEL (reference sequence). The CDR3 DNA reads as TGTGCCAGCAGCCCCCAGGGGTTGGGAGCTTTCTTT. Encoded protein: CASSPQGLGAFF.

The chain has TRBV29-1 and TRBJ2-7; 8 nucleotides align to TRBD1. Germline V lookup: CDR1 SQVTM, CDR2 ANQGSEA. The ends lost 6 bases at V and 6 bases at J; junction bases unmatched: 7. The CDR3 spans 12 residues. The CDR3 DNA follows: TGCAGCGTGGGAGGACAGGGCTTCGAGCAGTACTTC. It translates to CSVGGQGFEQYF.

The gene calls are TRBV25-1 and TRBJ1-2; D remains ambiguous. The V and J ends lost 1 base and 7 bases respectively, with 10 bases between them. Germline V gene lookup returns CDR1 MGHDK and CDR2 SYGVNS. The CDR3 runs 13 residues. CDR3 in DNA: TGTGCCAGCAGTGAATCGATCGGCGGTGGCTACACCTTC. As protein: CASSESIGGGYTF.

V usage is TRBV7-2 and J usage is TRBJ1-3, with D maybe TRBD1 (5 bases). The CDR3 is made up of 14 amino acids. CDR1 SGHTA and CDR2 FQGNSA come from the germline V gene. V was trimmed by 5 bases and J by 1 base, leaving 9 bases between them. The CDR3: CASSLQASGNTIYF. The CDR3 bases are TGTGCCAGCAGCCTACAGGCGTCTGGAAACACCATATATTTT.

This clone appeared a few times. The chain links TRBV7-2 to TRBJ1-2, with 8 bases aligning to TRBD1. Germline V gene sequence: CDR1 SGHTA, CDR2 FQGNSA. Trimming took 4 bases from V and 4 from J; bases not matched to a gene: 5. This CDR3 is built from 14 residues. The CDR3 is CASSSQGVGYGYTF. The CDR3 nucleotides read TGTGCCAGCAGCTCACAGGGGGTTGGCTATGGCTACACCTTC.

The chain has TRBV30 and TRBJ1-1; D ambiguous. The germline CDR1 and CDR2 sequences are GTSNPN and SVGIG (reference sequence). The V end was cut by 5 bases, the J end by 2 bases, with 12 bases between. The CDR3 covers 13 residues. The CDR3 nucleotides read TGTGCCTGGTTTCTCAGGTCAAACACTGAAGCTTTCTTT. Translated, it gives CAWFLRSNTEAFF.

The chain carries TRBV27 and TRBJ2-2; a weak D match, TRBD2 (6 bases). Per germline, CDR1 MNHEY and CDR2 SMNVEV (reference sequence). This CDR3 region has 15 residues. The germline V and J ends were trimmed by 6 bases and 1 base, with 12 bases remaining between them. In DNA, the CDR3 is TGTGCCAGCAGGCTTAGCGGACTGAACACCGGGGAGCTGTTTTTT. It specifies CASRLSGLNTGELFF.

The gene calls are TRBV11-2 and TRBJ2-2; TRBD1 is a possible D gene (5 bases). CDR3 length: 15 amino acids. The germline gives CDR1 SGHAT, CDR2 FQNNGV. Between the trimmed V and J ends, which lost 5 bases and 3 bases, there was a span of 13 bases. The chain's CDR3 is CASSADGRDTGELFF. CDR3 nucleotides: TGTGCCAGCAGCGCGGATGGCAGGGACACCGGGGAGCTGTTTTTT.